The 16 T cell receptor beta chains in this list originate from one sample, sequenced in a study of cytotoxic CD8 clonotypes in ibrutinib-treated CLL. The assay was immunoSEQ multiplex PCR, and TCRdb's table has in-frame clones only and misses some. The table lists 300,000 to 350,000 clones, around four fifths of them singletons. Sample: PBMCs, taken before ibrutinib treatment. These receptors originate from a human donor with chronic lymphocytic leukemia.

The chain recombines TRBV5-3 with TRBJ2-7, with D perhaps matching TRBD1 (6 bases). TRBV5-3 is treated as an ORF (open reading frame) with a function not yet certain. V was pared by 6 bases and J by 0 bases, with 19 bases between. This CDR3 comprises 16 residues. CDR3 nucleotides: TGTGCCAGAACCATAGCGACCCAGGACAGCTCCTACGAGCAGTACTTC. Its translation: CARTIATQDSSYEQYF.

The gene calls are TRBV13 and TRBJ2-7, with 12 bases that match TRBD2. CDR1 and CDR2 (germline): PRHDT, FYEKMQ (reference sequence). There are 16 residues in the CDR3. V trimming: 0 bases; J trimming: 4 bases; junction bases outside the gene matches: 4. CDR3 residues: CASSLGLAGGRYEQYF. The CDR3 DNA is TGTGCCAGCAGCTTAGGACTAGCGGGAGGAAGGTACGAGCAGTACTTC.

The CDR3: CATSRDPDGNEQFF. For the CDR3, the DNA is TGTGCCACCAGCAGAGATCCCGATGGGAATGAGCAGTTCTTC. This chain joins TRBV15 and TRBJ2-1, with D unclear. This CDR3 has 14 residues. V lost 0 bases, J lost 7 bases, and 10 bases lay in between. CDR1 and CDR2 (germline): LNHNV, YYDKDF (reference sequence).

The chain couples TRBV29-1 to TRBJ1-1, with D unclear. The CDR3 runs 12 residues. Germline-derived CDR1 and CDR2 are SQVTM and ANQGSEA. The V end was cut by 1 base, the J end by 4 bases, with 7 bases between. The CDR3 protein is CSVEGGGTEAFF. CDR3 DNA sequence: TGCAGCGTTGAAGGGGGAGGCACTGAAGCTTTCTTT.

V usage is TRBV29-1 and J usage is TRBJ2-7, with TRBD1 matching 8 bases. The germline V gene has CDR1 SQVTM and CDR2 ANQGSEA. The CDR3 extends over 12 amino acids. The V gene end was trimmed by 7 bases and the J gene end by 5 bases; junction bases not matched to a gene: 7. CDR3 amino acids: CSEPGGSNEQYF. CDR3 sequence (DNA): TGCAGCGAACCAGGGGGCTCGAACGAGCAGTACTTC.

The V gene is TRBV7-9, the J gene TRBJ2-1; the match to TRBD1 covers 7 bases. The CDR3 has 15 amino acids. The germline V gene encodes CDR1 SEHNR and CDR2 FQNEAQ (reference sequence). The CDR3 is CADSRVGGYYNEQFF. CDR3 in DNA: TGTGCGGACTCCCGAGTAGGGGGCTACTACAATGAGCAGTTCTTC.

The chain is built from TRBV10-3 and TRBJ2-3, with TRBD2 matching 8 bases. In germline, CDR1 is ENHRY, CDR2 SYGVKD. The CDR3 runs 20 residues. The V gene end was trimmed by 0 bases and the J gene end by 2 bases; junction bases not matched to a gene: 16. The CDR3 region has the DNA TGTGCCATCAGTGAGTCGACAGCCTTGGCGGGAGGTTTGTTCACAGATACGCAGTATTTT. Translation gives CAISESTALAGGLFTDTQYF.

V gene TRBV6-6 combines with J gene TRBJ1-2, with D hard to call. CDR1 MNHNY and CDR2 SVGAGI come from the germline V gene (reference sequence). The CDR3 contains 15 residues. The V end lost 2 bases, the J end lost 7 bases, and 17 bases lay between the germline ends. Here the CDR3 reads CASSYTSTVGGGYTF. CDR3 DNA sequence: TGTGCCAGCAGTTACACCTCCACAGTTGGAGGTGGCTACACCTTC.

The chain joins TRBV6-1 to TRBJ2-7; 8 positions match TRBD1. CDR1 and CDR2 (germline): MNHNS, SASEGT. The CDR3 runs to 15 residues. With V trimmed by 4 bases and J by 4 bases, 9 bases remained unmatched. For the CDR3, the DNA is TGTGCCAGCAGTGCCATGACAGGGGCGGGTTACGAGCAGTACTTC. Translation: CASSAMTGAGYEQYF.

The chain joins TRBV6-1 to TRBJ2-7; D may be TRBD1 (5 bases). CDR1 and CDR2 (germline): MNHNS, SASEGT. Deletions cut 3 bases from V and 2 bases from J, with 14 bases between. This CDR3 comprises 15 residues. Written as DNA, the CDR3 is TGTGCCAGCAGTGACCTTAACAGGATGCCCTACGAGCAGTACTTC. Its protein product is CASSDLNRMPYEQYF.

This chain uses TRBV19 with TRBJ2-4; 12 bases fit TRBD2. The CDR3 sequence is 14 residues long. Germline V gene lookup returns CDR1 LNHDA and CDR2 SQIVND (reference sequence). Losses at the gene ends were 6 bases for V and 8 bases for J; bases not matched to a gene: 5. CDR3 sequence (DNA): TGTGCCAGTAGGACTAGCGGGAGTTTGGACATTCAGTACTTC. Its translation is CASRTSGSLDIQYF.

This clone was picked up a small number of times. The CDR3 nucleotides are TGTGCCAGCTCACCGGCAACGGGTGTGGGCACTGAAGCTTTCTTT. This encodes CASSPATGVGTEAFF. This rearrangement joins TRBV18 to TRBJ1-1; no definite D call. V gave up 3 bases and J gave up 4 bases, with 15 bases separating them. Germline loops: CDR1 KGHSH, CDR2 LQKENI. The CDR3 totals 15 residues.

Remarks on this clone: This sample also contains other DNA sequences that code for the same CDR3. J is TRBJ2-1 and V is TRBV7-2; D uncertain. Trimming removed 2 bases at V and 0 bases at J, with 8 bases between. CDR1 is SGHTA and CDR2 is FQGNSA in the germline V gene. The CDR3 extends over 15 amino acids. The CDR3 DNA sequence: TGTGCCAGCAGCTTATTGGCCGACTCCTACAATGAGCAGTTCTTC. It is translated as CASSLLADSYNEQFF.

The gene calls are TRBV9 and TRBJ2-5, with 9 positions matching TRBD2. CDR3 length: 15 amino acids. The trim removed 6 bases at V and 7 bases at J, leaving 13 bases unmatched. CDR1 SGDLS and CDR2 YYNGEE come from the germline V gene. In DNA, the CDR3 is TGTGCCAGCACCCCTCTGCGGGAGGGCGGGGGGACCCAGTACTTC. It is translated as CASTPLREGGGTQYF.

The chain has TRBV27 and TRBJ1-2; no definite D call. Trimming took off 0 bases at V and 8 bases at J, with 16 bases between the two ends. The germline V gene encodes CDR1 MNHEY and CDR2 SMNVEV (reference sequence). This CDR3 contains 15 residues. DNA for the CDR3: TGTGCCAGCAGTTTATCAGGGTTCGGCGCGGAAGGCTACACCTTC. It specifies CASSLSGFGAEGYTF.

A note on this clone: A junction boundary mismatches the germline segment, possibly from a read error. V usage is TRBV7-7 and J usage is TRBJ2-3, with 10 nucleotides matching TRBD2. There are 15 residues in the CDR3. Per germline, CDR1 SSHAT and CDR2 FNYEAQ (reference sequence). In DNA form, the CDR3 reads TGTGCTAGCAGCTCCCTAGCGGGAGTTCCAGATACGCAGTATTTT. It translates to CASSSLAGVPDTQYF. Using reference TRBV7-7 and TRBJ2-3 for the parts outside the CDR3, the full variable domain is GAGVSQSPRYKVTKRGQDVTLRCDPISSHATLYWYQQALGQGPEFLTYFNYEAQPDKSGLPSDRFSAERPEGSISTLTIQRTEQRDSAMYRCASSSLAGVPDTQYFGPGTRLTVL.